Listed here is a single TCR beta chain. The table lists this clonotype with a few counts. No antigen is known for it. No per-base quality is available; no much larger clone lies one base away. Reads for this sample came from an Illumina HiSeq 2500. Quantitative 5'-RACE with molecular barcodes was used to prepare TCR beta libraries. Turning to the authors' computational methods: A new computational method, built on a probabilistic model of VDJ rearrangement, was used to identify disease-linked TCR variants. TCRdb trimmed public reads at Q25 via fastp, called clones via MiXCR and kept in-frame beta chains. Each record represents a unique CDR3 protein, reported with the most common genes and DNA among its rows. Clone size and V and J calls follow TCRdb, not the original study. The sample data list 250,000 to 400,000 distinct CDR3 sequences, and roughly 11% of these were observed just once. The ten largest make up about 10% of the sample.

Trimming leaves V shorter by 6 bases and J shorter by 6 bases, with the junction holding 10 bases beyond the gene matches. The CDR3 runs 15 amino acids, cysteine and phenylalanine included. CDR3 DNA is the only sequence kept; it has 45 bases, read in frame from the first base. The germline V gene encodes CDR1 KGHSH and CDR2 LQKENI. This sample is drawn from a study of CD8 T cells in ankylosing spondylitis (dated by TCRdb to about 2017). Turning to the overall study: To find TCR variants linked to disease, the study profiled T cell receptor beta repertoires in ankylosing spondylitis patients and healthy donors. In total, the full study cohort was made up of 100 to 140 healthy donors and about two dozen ankylosing spondylitis patients. Peripheral blood samples were taken, and synovial fluid was additionally collected from ankylosing spondylitis patients. What the authors observed across the whole study: A TCR beta motif of roughly 8 highly homologous amino acid variants appeared characteristic of blood from ankylosing spondylitis patients. Some motif variants were previously reported in synovial fluid and blood of reactive arthritis patients, suggesting common disease-initiation mechanisms. In peripheral blood, the disease-linked clones were found at relatively low frequencies and had a CD8+ phenotype. Significant enrichment of the disease-linked clones was reported in matched synovial fluid samples from ankylosing spondylitis patients.

The receptor's source is a female donor with ankylosing spondylitis or in good health (not recorded which). Here the chain combines TRBV18 and TRBJ1-1; 10 central bases correspond to TRBD1. Sequences were obtained from blood, either unsorted or a sorted T cell fraction (not recorded which). The DNA sequence follows: TGTGCCAGCTCCGACTCCGGGACAGGGGTTTCTGAAGCTTTCTTT. It is translated as CASSDSGTGVSEAFF.